This T cell receptor (beta chain) was observed in a study of T cell repertoires in aging, cancer and after chemotherapy (dated by TCRdb to between 2017 and 2020). Regarding the study in general: The donors fell into six age groups ranging from 30 or younger to 70 or older, and each group had at least three individuals. To examine immunoaging and T cell reconstitution after chemotherapy, the study profiled TCR beta repertoires in peripheral blood from healthy donors and cancer patients. In the solid tumor group, the paired samples taken before and after chemotherapy came from brain tumor (glioblastoma) patients given temozolomide-based therapy. A cohort of 220 or so cancer patients (approximately 90 with hematological and around 130 with solid cancers) was assembled, and approximately 95 healthy donors were included as a reference group. In total, the full dataset held 7.5 million to 9.5 million TCR reads. Overall study outcomes, separate from this receptor: In healthy donors, the drop in TCR diversity with age came mainly from a loss of richness, whereas in cancer patients a loss of evenness also played a part. Compared with age-matched healthy donors, untreated patients with hematological or solid cancers had significantly lower TCR diversity and higher clonality in blood. According to the authors, the repertoire data do not allow conclusions to be drawn about immunological memory after chemotherapy. An increase in median generation probability over the chemotherapy interval was observed in both cancer cohorts, suggesting that the repertoire was reconstituted through rebound thymic output.

TCR beta rearrangements were amplified from genomic DNA extracted from peripheral blood rather than from sorted cells or RNA. This clonotype has more than one count but fewer than ten. This clone's antigen is unknown. The input lacks base qualities; no much larger clone sits a single base away. Spanning cysteine to phenylalanine, the CDR3 consists of 13 amino acids. Only the CDR3 DNA is retained, 39 bases long and in frame from the first base. From a lookup of the germline V gene (reference sequence), CDR1 and CDR2 are LNHNV and YYDKDF. V gives up 3 bases and J gives up 8 bases, and the segment between their germline ends measures 13 bases. Rearranged TRB sequences spanning V, D and J segments were amplified in a multiplex touch-down PCR with a mixed TRB-A/B primer pool. Two consecutive PCR reactions with Phusion HS II polymerase added Illumina adapters and sample indices to the amplicons. After gel purification with the NucleoSpin Gel and PCR Clean-up kit, the amplicons were checked using Qubit and an Agilent 2100 Bioanalyzer. Sequencing of the libraries was done on an Illumina MiSeq with paired-end, single-indexed 600-cycle runs. Under the source paper's analysis protocol: Processing of the TRB sequences was carried out with MiXCR versions 2.12 and 3.0.5. Each unique CDR3 nucleotide sequence counted as one clone, and only productive sequences with at least two reads were retained. Shannon diversity, evenness, clonality (one minus evenness), and alpha-parameterized diversity profiles from alpha 0 to 5 were included as repertoire metrics. The IGoR algorithm was used to compute generation probabilities of clones in paired pre- and post-chemotherapy samples. TCRdb reprocessed the public reads (quality trimming at Q25 with fastp, clone calling with MiXCR) and kept in-frame beta chains. When rows share a CDR3 protein, they turn into one entry using the most common DNA and genes. TCRdb's processing, not the study's, gives the V and J calls here. This sample holds fewer than 6,000 distinct CDR3 sequences; 27% were observed only once. The ten largest clones represent around 10% of the sample.

This clonotype was obtained from a human donor with a solid tumor. The chain uses TRBV15 and TRBJ1-2; the D gene is possibly TRBD1, with 5 bases matching. The material sequenced was blood. This receptor has the CDR3 CATSSPTGRGYTF. The DNA sequence reads TGTGCCACCAGCAGCCCCACAGGTAGAGGCTACACCTTC.